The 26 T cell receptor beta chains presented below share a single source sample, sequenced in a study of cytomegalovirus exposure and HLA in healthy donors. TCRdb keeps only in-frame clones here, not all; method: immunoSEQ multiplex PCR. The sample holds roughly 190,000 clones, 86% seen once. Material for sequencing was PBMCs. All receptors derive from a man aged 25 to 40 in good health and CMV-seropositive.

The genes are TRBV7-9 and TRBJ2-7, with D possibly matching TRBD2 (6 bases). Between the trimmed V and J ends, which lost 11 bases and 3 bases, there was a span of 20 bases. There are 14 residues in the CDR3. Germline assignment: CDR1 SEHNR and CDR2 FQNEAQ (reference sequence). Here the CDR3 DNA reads TGTGCCGTTCCCAGTGTGGGGGGTGACTACGAGCAGTACTTC. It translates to CAVPSVGGDYEQYF.

CDR3 sequence reads: CASSRGAGVAETQYF. The CDR3 region has the DNA TGTGCCAGCAGCCGCGGTGCGGGAGTGGCAGAGACCCAGTACTTC. The chain joins TRBV7-6 to TRBJ2-5; 7 nucleotides agree with TRBD2. Germline V CDR1 and CDR2: SGHVS, FNYEAQ. V shed 5 bases and J 4 bases; nucleotides not matched to a gene: 10. The length of the CDR3 is 15 residues.

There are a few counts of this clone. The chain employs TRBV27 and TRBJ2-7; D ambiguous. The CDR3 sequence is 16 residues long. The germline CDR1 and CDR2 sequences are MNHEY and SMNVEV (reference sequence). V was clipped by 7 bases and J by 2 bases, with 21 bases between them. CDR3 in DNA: TGTGCCAGCAATCCGGGCCAGTCGTGGGCCCCCTACGAGCAGTACTTC. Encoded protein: CASNPGQSWAPYEQYF.

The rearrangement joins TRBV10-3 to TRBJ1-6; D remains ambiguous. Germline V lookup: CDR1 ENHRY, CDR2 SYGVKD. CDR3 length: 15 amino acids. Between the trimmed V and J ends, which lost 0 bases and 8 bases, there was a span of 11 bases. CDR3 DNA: TGTGCCATCAGTGAGTCCCAGGTTAAGGATTCACCCCTCCACTTT. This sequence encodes CAISESQVKDSPLHF.

This CDR3 reads CASREGGSGMNGYTF. As DNA, the CDR3 is TGTGCCAGCAGGGAGGGGGGTTCCGGGATGAATGGCTACACCTTC. The chain combines TRBV6-1 with TRBJ1-2; tentatively, D is TRBD1 (6 bases). CDR3 length: 15 amino acids. Germline CDR1 reads MNHNS; CDR2 reads SASEGT. V was clipped by 6 bases and J by 6 bases, with 20 bases between them.

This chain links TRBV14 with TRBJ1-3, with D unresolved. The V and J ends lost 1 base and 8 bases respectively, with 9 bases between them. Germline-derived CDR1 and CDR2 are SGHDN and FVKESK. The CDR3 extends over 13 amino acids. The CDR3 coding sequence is TGTGCCAGCAGCCAAGGACCCATGGACACCATATATTTT. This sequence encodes CASSQGPMDTIYF.

The CDR3 is CASSSTPGGTYNEQFF. Here the CDR3 DNA reads TGTGCCAGCAGCTCCACACCAGGGGGCACCTACAATGAGCAGTTCTTC. The chain recombines TRBV7-9 with TRBJ2-1; TRBD1 matches 8 bases. V was pared by 4 bases and J by 2 bases, with 7 bases of the junction left unmatched. CDR3 length: 16 amino acids. Per germline, CDR1 SEHNR and CDR2 FQNEAQ (reference sequence).

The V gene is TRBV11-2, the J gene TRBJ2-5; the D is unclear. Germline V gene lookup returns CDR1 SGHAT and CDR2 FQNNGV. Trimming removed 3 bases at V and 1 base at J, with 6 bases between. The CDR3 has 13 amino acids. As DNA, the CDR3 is TGTGCCAGCAGCTTGACACCCCAAGAGACCCAGTACTTC. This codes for CASSLTPQETQYF.

The CDR3 sequence: CARSRGQGKSYEQYF. The CDR3 DNA sequence: TGTGCCAGAAGCAGGGGACAGGGGAAATCCTACGAGCAGTACTTC. The chain recombines TRBV5-3 with TRBJ2-7, with 10 bases matching TRBD1. TRBV5-3 is assigned to the ORF class and has an uncertain function. There are 15 residues in the CDR3. V gave up 4 bases and J gave up 1 base; unmatched junction bases: 5.

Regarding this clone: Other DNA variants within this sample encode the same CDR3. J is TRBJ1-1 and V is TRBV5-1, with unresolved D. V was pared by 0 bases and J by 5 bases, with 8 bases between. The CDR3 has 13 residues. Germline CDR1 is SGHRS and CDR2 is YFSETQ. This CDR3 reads CASSLDRDTEAFF. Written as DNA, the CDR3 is TGCGCCAGCAGCTTGGATCGGGATACTGAAGCTTTCTTT.

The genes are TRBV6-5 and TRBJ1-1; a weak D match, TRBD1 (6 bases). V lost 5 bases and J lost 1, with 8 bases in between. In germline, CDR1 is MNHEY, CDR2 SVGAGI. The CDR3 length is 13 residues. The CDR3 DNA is TGTGCCAGCAGTCGACAGGCGAACACTGAAGCTTTCTTT. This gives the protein CASSRQANTEAFF.

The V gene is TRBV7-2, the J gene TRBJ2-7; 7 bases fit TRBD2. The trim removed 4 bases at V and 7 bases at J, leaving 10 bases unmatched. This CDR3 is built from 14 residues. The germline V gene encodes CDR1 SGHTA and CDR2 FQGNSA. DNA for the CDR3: TGTGCCAGCAGCTATCTAGCGGACGTACATGAGCAGTACTTC. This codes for CASSYLADVHEQYF.

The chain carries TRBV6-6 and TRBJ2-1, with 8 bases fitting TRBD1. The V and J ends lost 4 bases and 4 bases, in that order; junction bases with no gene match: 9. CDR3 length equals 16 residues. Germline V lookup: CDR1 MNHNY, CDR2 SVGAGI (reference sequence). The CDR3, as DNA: TGTGCCAGCAGTTCAACAGGGGGTTCAGTATACAATGAGCAGTTCTTC. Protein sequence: CASSSTGGSVYNEQFF.

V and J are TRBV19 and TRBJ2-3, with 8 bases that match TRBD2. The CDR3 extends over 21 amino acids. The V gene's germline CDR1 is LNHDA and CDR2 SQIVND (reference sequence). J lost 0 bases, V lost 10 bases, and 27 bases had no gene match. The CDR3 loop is CATTKPREREFRTASTDTQYF. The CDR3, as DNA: TGTGCCACCACCAAACCCCGGGAGCGGGAGTTCCGAACCGCTAGCACAGATACGCAGTATTTT.

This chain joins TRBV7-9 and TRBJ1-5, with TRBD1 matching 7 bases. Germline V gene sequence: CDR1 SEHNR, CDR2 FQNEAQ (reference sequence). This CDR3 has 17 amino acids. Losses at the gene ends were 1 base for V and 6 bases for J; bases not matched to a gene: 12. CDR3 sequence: CASSLVGRGQLGQPQHF. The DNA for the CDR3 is TGTGCCAGCAGCTTAGTTGGGAGGGGACAGCTTGGTCAGCCCCAGCATTTT.

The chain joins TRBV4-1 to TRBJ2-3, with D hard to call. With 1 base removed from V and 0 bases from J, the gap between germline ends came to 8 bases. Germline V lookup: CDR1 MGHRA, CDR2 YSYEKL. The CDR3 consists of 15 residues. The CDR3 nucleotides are TGCGCCAGCAGCCAAGGATATGGGAGCACAGATACGCAGTATTTT. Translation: CASSQGYGSTDTQYF.

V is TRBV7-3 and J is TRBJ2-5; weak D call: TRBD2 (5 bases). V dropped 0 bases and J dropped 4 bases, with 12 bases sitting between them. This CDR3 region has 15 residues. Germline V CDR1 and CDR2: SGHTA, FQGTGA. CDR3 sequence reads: CASSLTAGRGETQYF. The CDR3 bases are TGTGCCAGCAGCTTAACGGCGGGCCGGGGAGAGACCCAGTACTTC.

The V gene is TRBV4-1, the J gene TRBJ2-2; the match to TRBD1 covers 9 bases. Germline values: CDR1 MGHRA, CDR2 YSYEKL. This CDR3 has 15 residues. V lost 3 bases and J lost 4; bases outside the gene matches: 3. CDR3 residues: CASSQPGQGTGELFF. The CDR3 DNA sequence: TGCGCCAGCAGCCAGCCGGGACAGGGCACCGGGGAGCTGTTTTTT.

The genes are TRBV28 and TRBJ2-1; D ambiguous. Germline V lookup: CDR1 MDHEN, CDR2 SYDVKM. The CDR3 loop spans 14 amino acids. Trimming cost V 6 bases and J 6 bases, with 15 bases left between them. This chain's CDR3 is CASSPIARTNEQFF. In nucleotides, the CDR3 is TGTGCCAGCAGCCCTATCGCCCGGACCAATGAGCAGTTCTTC.

CDR3 protein: CASSLSARGYEQYF. The CDR3 region has the DNA TGTGCCAGTAGTCTTTCGGCTAGGGGCTACGAGCAGTACTTC. The chain couples TRBV19 to TRBJ2-7; D is perhaps TRBD1 (5 bases). The CDR3 covers 14 residues. The ends were cut back, 5 bases at V and 3 bases at J, with 14 bases in the middle. Germline-derived CDR1 and CDR2 are LNHDA and SQIVND (reference sequence).

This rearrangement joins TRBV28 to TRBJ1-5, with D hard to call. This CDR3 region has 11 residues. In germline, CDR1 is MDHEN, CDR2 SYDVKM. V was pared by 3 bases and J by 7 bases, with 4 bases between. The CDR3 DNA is TGTGCCAGCAGTTTGGTCCAGCCCCAGCATTTT. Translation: CASSLVQPQHF.

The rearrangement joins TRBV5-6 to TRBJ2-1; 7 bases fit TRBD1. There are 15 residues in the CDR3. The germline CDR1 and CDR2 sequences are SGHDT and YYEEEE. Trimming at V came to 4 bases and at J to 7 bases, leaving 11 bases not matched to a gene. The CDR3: CASSRFVLRGNEQFF. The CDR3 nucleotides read TGTGCCAGCAGCCGCTTCGTACTCAGGGGGAATGAGCAGTTCTTC.

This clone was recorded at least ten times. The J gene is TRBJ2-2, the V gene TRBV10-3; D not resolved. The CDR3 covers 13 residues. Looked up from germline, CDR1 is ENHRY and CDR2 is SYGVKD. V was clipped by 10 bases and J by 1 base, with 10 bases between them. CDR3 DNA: TGTGCCACCGAGCCGGGGAACACCGGGGAGCTGTTTTTT. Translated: CATEPGNTGELFF.

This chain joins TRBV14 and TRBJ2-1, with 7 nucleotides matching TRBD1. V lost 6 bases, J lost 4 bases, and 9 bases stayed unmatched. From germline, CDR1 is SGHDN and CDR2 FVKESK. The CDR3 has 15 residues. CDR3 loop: CASSQGEGFYNEQFF. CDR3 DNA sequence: TGTGCCAGCAGTCAGGGGGAAGGCTTTTACAATGAGCAGTTCTTC.

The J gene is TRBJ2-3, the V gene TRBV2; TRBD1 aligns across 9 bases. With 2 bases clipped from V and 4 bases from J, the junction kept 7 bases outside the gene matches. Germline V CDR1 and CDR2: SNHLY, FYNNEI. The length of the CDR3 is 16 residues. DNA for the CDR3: TGTGCCAGCAGTGAAATCGGGACAGGGTTCTCAGATACGCAGTATTTT. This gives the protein CASSEIGTGFSDTQYF.

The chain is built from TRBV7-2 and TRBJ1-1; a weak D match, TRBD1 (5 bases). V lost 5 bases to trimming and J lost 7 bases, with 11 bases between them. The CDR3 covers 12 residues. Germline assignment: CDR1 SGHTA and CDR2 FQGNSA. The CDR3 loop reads CASSPRGLEAFF. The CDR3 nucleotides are TGTGCCAGCAGCCCAAGGGGACTTGAAGCTTTCTTT.